This entry lists 2 T cell receptor beta chains sequenced from one sample in a study of blood T cells in healthy people across ages (dated by TCRdb to 2015 to 2017). Receptor libraries were prepared by 5' RACE. The sequencer was an Illumina HiSeq 2500. A second PCR of roughly 7 to 11 cycles was performed with a sample-barcoded 5' primer and a J-beta primer mix. TCRdb took the public reads, trimmed them with fastp at Q25, ran MiXCR for clone calling and kept in-frame beta chains. Rows are combined by CDR3 protein, so each entry shows the most common genes and DNA. The sample includes over a million distinct CDR3 sequences, with about 25% observed a single time. The top ten constitute around 0.75% of the sample. A further study also used this sample, focusing on T cells of mothers and their children.

Sequenced material: blood. Every receptor here comes from a girl aged 2 to 9 in good health.

This clonotype was detected a few times. The chain employs TRBV5-1 and TRBJ2-7; D ambiguous. The CDR3 runs to 14 residues. Between the trimmed V and J ends, which lost 3 bases and 3 bases, there was a span of 13 bases. Per the germline V gene, CDR1 is SGHRS and CDR2 is YFSETQ. CDR3 sequence reads: CASSSGPVIYEQYF. The CDR3, as DNA: TGCGCCAGCAGCTCGGGTCCTGTAATCTACGAGCAGTACTTC. The whole variable domain, filled in from reference TRBV5-1 and TRBJ2-7, reads KAGVTQTPRYLIKTRGQQVTLSCSPISGHRSVSWYQQTPGQGLQFLFEYFSETQRNKGNFPGRFSGRQFSNSRSEMNVSTLELGDSALYLCASSSGPVIYEQYFGPGTRLTVT.

The sample holds a few counts of this clonotype. The V gene is TRBV3-1, the J gene TRBJ2-5; perhaps TRBD2 as D (5 bases). Between the trimmed V and J ends, which lost 5 bases and 1 base, there was a span of 11 bases. CDR1 is LGHDT, CDR2 YNNKEL, per germline (reference sequence). The CDR3 contains 14 residues. CDR3 sequence (DNA): TGTGCCAGCAGCAGACGGACTGGCCAAGAGACCCAGTACTTC. The encoded protein is CASSRRTGQETQYF.